A single sample is the source of the 16 T cell receptor beta chains below, sequenced in a study of CD8 T cell repertoires and HIV-1 epitope variants. TCRdb's table, derived via immunoSEQ multiplex PCR, lists solely in-frame clones and lacks some. The table records more than 4,500 clones, under 75% of them present only once. Their antigens remain unidentified. Sample: cultured CD8+ T cells derived from PBMCs. The receptors derive from a male donor with HIV.

This chain connects TRBV13 to TRBJ1-1, with D possibly TRBD1 on 6 matching bases. The CDR3 covers 12 residues. CDR1 is PRHDT and CDR2 is FYEKMQ in the germline V gene (reference sequence). The V gene lost 0 bases and the J gene lost 9 bases, with 8 bases spanning the gap. CDR3 residues: CASSLGDRKAFF. The CDR3 region has the DNA TGTGCCAGCAGCTTAGGTGACAGGAAAGCTTTCTTT.

This clone has only one observation. The rearrangement joins TRBV28 to TRBJ2-2; D may correspond to TRBD1 or TRBD2 (5 bases each). Germline CDR1 and CDR2: MDHEN and SYDVKM. This CDR3 is 15 amino acids long. V was pared by 5 bases and J by 4 bases, with 14 bases between. The CDR3 region is CASSPGTVITGELFF. In DNA form, the CDR3 reads TGTGCCAGCAGTCCCGGGACCGTAATCACCGGGGAGCTGTTTTTT.

This rearrangement joins TRBV4-3 to TRBJ2-2; D not resolved. The CDR3 contains 14 residues. V lost 1 base and J 6 bases, leaving 9 bases between the germline ends. Germline CDR1 is LGHNA and CDR2 is YSLEER. CDR3: CASSQVYQPGELFF. The CDR3 region has the DNA TGCGCCAGCAGCCAAGTATACCAGCCCGGGGAGCTGTTTTTT.

This sequence joins TRBV6-1 and TRBJ2-3; the D is unclear. The germline gives CDR1 MNHNS, CDR2 SASEGT. Between the trimmed V and J ends, which lost 5 bases and 7 bases, there was a span of 19 bases. This CDR3 is 15 amino acids long. CDR3 nucleotides: TGTGCCAGCAGTCACCTATTAAACAGCGAGCATACGCAGTATTTT. Amino acids: CASSHLLNSEHTQYF.

The chain employs TRBV19 and TRBJ2-7; 10 bases align to TRBD1. Germline CDR1 is LNHDA and CDR2 is SQIVND (reference sequence). The CDR3 is 15 amino acids. J gave up 3 bases and V 1 base, and 3 bases lay outside the gene matches. As DNA, the CDR3 is TGTGCCAGTAGTATAGGCCGGACAGGGGGCTACGAGCAGTACTTC. It specifies CASSIGRTGGYEQYF.

This clone counts as large. The chain links TRBV12-1 to TRBJ1-4. TRBV12-1 is shown as a pseudogene. This CDR3 has 18 residues. CDR3 protein: CASSFGGPNPATNEKLFF. CDR3 bases: TGTGCCAGCAGCTTTGGCGGACCGAACCCAGCAACTAATGAAAAACTGTTTTTT.

This chain links TRBV4-3 with TRBJ2-7; 7 bases are shared with TRBD1. Germline V gene sequence: CDR1 LGHNA, CDR2 YSLEER. V was clipped by 0 bases and J by 1 base; unmatched bases: 12. This CDR3 is 18 amino acids long. The CDR3 sequence is CASSQDPGGSGPSYEQYF. The CDR3, as DNA: TGCGCCAGCAGCCAAGATCCAGGGGGTTCGGGCCCTTCCTACGAGCAGTACTTC.

The rearrangement links TRBV12-5 to TRBJ2-5; TRBD2 matches at 12 bases. CDR3 length: 16 amino acids. The junction had 5 bases not matched to a gene; V was cut back by 6 bases and J by 0 bases. Germline CDR1 is LGHNT and CDR2 is FRNRAP. Here the CDR3 DNA reads TGTGCTAGTGGCCGCGGACTAGCGGGATACCAAGAGACCCAGTACTTC. Its translation is CASGRGLAGYQETQYF.

This chain joins TRBV4-3 and TRBJ2-3; D gene uncertain. The germline gives CDR1 LGHNA, CDR2 YSLEER. V dropped 0 bases and J dropped 5 bases, with 21 bases sitting between them. The CDR3 sequence is 18 residues long. The CDR3 region has the DNA TGCGCCAGCAGCCAAGATACTTCGGGCCCACGGTGGGGAGATACGCAGTATTTT. Translated: CASSQDTSGPRWGDTQYF.

This chain connects TRBV6-6 to TRBJ2-4; the D is unclear. Between the trimmed V and J ends, which lost 4 bases and 1 base, there was a span of 11 bases. The germline gives CDR1 MNHNY, CDR2 SVGAGI (reference sequence). The CDR3 runs to 15 residues. The CDR3 nucleotides read TGTGCCAGCAGTTCCCCCGATAGGGCCAAAAACATTCAGTACTTC. Amino acids: CASSSPDRAKNIQYF.

The chain carries TRBV29-1 and TRBJ2-7; the D is unclear. The germline V and J ends were trimmed by 4 bases and 0 bases, with 7 bases remaining between them. The CDR3 consists of 12 residues. Germline loops: CDR1 SQVTM, CDR2 ANQGSEA. This CDR3 is CSVVESSYEQYF. The CDR3 DNA reads as TGCAGCGTTGTCGAGAGCTCCTACGAGCAGTACTTC.

The chain carries TRBV19 and TRBJ2-2; D not certain. This CDR3 has 12 amino acids. CDR1 is LNHDA and CDR2 is SQIVND in the germline V gene (reference sequence). V gave up 6 bases and J gave up 5 bases, with 7 bases separating them. CDR3 residues: CASRRTTGELFF. CDR3 coding DNA: TGTGCCAGTAGGCGAACTACCGGGGAGCTGTTTTTT.

The genes are TRBV6-5 and TRBJ2-5; 8 bases are a match to TRBD1. The CDR3 covers 14 residues. Trimming at V came to 3 bases and at J to 4 bases, leaving 4 bases not matched to a gene. Germline CDR1 MNHEY, CDR2 SVGAGI. DNA for the CDR3: TGTGCCAGCAGTTATTCTGACAGGGGAGAGACCCAGTACTTC. Amino acid sequence: CASSYSDRGETQYF.

The chain links TRBV11-2 to TRBJ2-2, with D perhaps given as TRBD1 or TRBD2 (6 bases each). The CDR3 covers 16 residues. Deletions cut 5 bases from V and 4 bases from J, with 17 bases between. Germline CDR1 SGHAT, CDR2 FQNNGV. CDR3 bases: TGTGCCAGCAGCCCGAGGGGGGTTCGGAGCACCGGGGAGCTGTTTTTT. As protein: CASSPRGVRSTGELFF.

This clone was detected a few times. The rearrangement uses TRBV4-1 and TRBJ1-5, with a tentative D call TRBD1 (6 bases). Germline CDR1 reads MGHRA; CDR2 reads YSYEKL. The CDR3 runs to 16 residues. V was cut by 0 bases and J by 9 bases, with 18 bases left in between. The CDR3 here is CASSQDMEQGRWPQHF. The CDR3 DNA sequence: TGCGCCAGCAGCCAAGATATGGAACAGGGCCGGTGGCCCCAGCATTTT.

The V and J genes are TRBV5-6 and TRBJ2-1; 12 bases are shared with TRBD2. The CDR3 runs 17 residues. Trimming took 3 bases from V and 6 from J; bases not matched to a gene: 10. Germline-derived CDR1 and CDR2 are SGHDT and YYEEEE. The CDR3 is CASSSPIGLAGLNEQFF. As DNA, the CDR3 is TGTGCCAGCAGCTCGCCGATCGGACTAGCGGGACTCAATGAGCAGTTCTTC.